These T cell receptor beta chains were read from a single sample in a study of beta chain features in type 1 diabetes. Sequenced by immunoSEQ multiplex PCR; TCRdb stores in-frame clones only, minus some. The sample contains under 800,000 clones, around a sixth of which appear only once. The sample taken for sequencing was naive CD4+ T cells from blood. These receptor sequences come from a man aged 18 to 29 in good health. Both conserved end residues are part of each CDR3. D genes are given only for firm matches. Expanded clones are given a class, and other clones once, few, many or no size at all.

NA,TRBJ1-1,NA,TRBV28,CASSKGGNKNTEAFF,TGTGCCAGCAGTAAGGGGGGTAATAAAAACACTGAAGCTTTCTTT
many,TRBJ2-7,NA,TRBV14,CASSQDSGDYEQYF,TGTGCCAGCAGCCAAGATAGCGGCGACTACGAGCAGTACTTC
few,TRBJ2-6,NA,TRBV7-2,CASSTDRPSSGANVLTF,TGTGCCAGCAGCACCGACAGACCGAGCTCTGGGGCCAACGTCCTGACTTTC
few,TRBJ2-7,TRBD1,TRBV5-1,CASSPGSGTGEYF,TGCGCCAGCAGCCCGGGCTCCGGGACAGGGGAGTACTTC
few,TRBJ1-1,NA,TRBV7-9,CASSLGSPNTEAFF,TGTGCCAGCAGCTTAGGCAGCCCAAACACTGAAGCTTTCTTT
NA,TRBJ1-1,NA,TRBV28,CASSLRGTEAFF,TGTGCCAGCAGTCTCCGGGGCACTGAAGCTTTCTTT
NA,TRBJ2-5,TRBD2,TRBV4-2,CASSPTSGRAQETQYF,TGTGCCAGCAGCCCTACCAGCGGGAGGGCCCAAGAGACCCAGTACTTC
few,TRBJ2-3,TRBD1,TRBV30,CAWSLQGVADTQYF,TGTGCCTGGAGCTTGCAGGGGGTCGCCGATACGCAGTATTTT
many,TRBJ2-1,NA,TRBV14,CASSQDLRGNEQFF,TGTGCCAGCAGCCAAGATCTGCGGGGAAATGAGCAGTTCTTC
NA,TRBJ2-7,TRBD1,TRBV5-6,CASSRDRSYEQYF,TGTGCCAGCAGCCGGGACAGGTCCTACGAGCAGTACTTC
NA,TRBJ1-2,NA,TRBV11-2,CASSLFGGYGYTF,TGTGCCAGCAGCTTATTTGGGGGCTATGGCTACACCTTC
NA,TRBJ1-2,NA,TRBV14,CASSQIGYPGGYTF,TGTGCCAGCAGCCAAATAGGTTACCCTGGAGGCTACACCTTC
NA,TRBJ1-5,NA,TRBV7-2,CASSRGRASNQPQHF,TGTGCCAGCAGCCGGGGAAGGGCGTCCAATCAGCCCCAGCATTTT
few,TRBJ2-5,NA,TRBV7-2,CASSSGSGQETQYF,TGTGCCAGCAGTTCCGGGAGCGGCCAAGAGACCCAGTACTTC
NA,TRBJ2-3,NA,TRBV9,CASSVGEVVSTDTQYF,TGTGCCAGCAGCGTCGGGGAGGTGGTCAGCACAGATACGCAGTATTTT
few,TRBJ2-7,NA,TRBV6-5,CASSYKKGYEQYF,TGTGCCAGCAGTTATAAGAAGGGCTACGAGCAGTACTTC
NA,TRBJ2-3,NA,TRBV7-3,CASSPNTVSPDTQYF,TGTGCCAGCAGCCCAAATACAGTGAGTCCAGATACGCAGTATTTT
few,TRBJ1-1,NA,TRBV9,CASSVVSLADNTEAFF,TGTGCCAGCAGCGTAGTCTCTCTGGCCGACAACACTGAAGCTTTCTTT
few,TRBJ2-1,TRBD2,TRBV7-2,CASSPGGDLNEQFF,TGTGCCAGCAGCCCTGGGGGGGACCTCAATGAGCAGTTCTTC
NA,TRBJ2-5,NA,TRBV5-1,CASSLGRAGETQYF,TGCGCCAGCAGCTTGGGCAGGGCCGGAGAGACCCAGTACTTC
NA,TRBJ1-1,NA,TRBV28,CASSFPTRGRGNTEAFF,TGTGCCAGCAGTTTTCCTACGCGCGGCCGCGGGAACACTGAAGCTTTCTTT
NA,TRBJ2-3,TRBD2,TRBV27,CASSLKGLTQVDTQYF,TGTGCCAGCAGTTTAAAGGGACTAACCCAGGTGGATACGCAGTATTTT
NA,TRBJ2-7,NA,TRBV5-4,CASINRSSYEQYF,TGTGCCAGCATCAACCGTAGCTCCTACGAGCAGTACTTC